Listed here are 25 T cell receptor beta chains from one sample, sequenced in a study of post-analysis software for immune sequencing data (dated by TCRdb to the mid-2010s). Findings and caveats that apply to the study as a whole: Patients showed significantly higher frequencies than controls for a handful of TRBV segments, among them TRBV5-6, TRBV5-1 and TRBV20-1.

Receptor libraries were prepared by PCR. This sample was sequenced with an Illumina HiSeq 2500. To reduce PCR and sequencing biases, unique molecular identifiers were incorporated into the TCR beta cDNA libraries. Clones were called with MiXCR by TCRdb after fastp trimmed the public reads at Q25, and only in-frame beta chains were retained. Under each unique CDR3 protein, matching rows form one entry showing the most common genes and DNA. The sample data list more than 450,000 distinct CDR3 sequences, and 44% of these were observed just once. Together, the top ten hold 1.5% to 2% of the sample. Their target antigens are unknown. The sample taken for sequencing was blood. The receptors shown here come from a girl aged 10-17 years with multiple sclerosis.

The chain links TRBV12-3 or TRBV12-4 to TRBJ2-2; TRBD2 matches 9 bases. V lost 3 bases to trimming and J lost 5 bases; unmatched junction nucleotides: 7. The CDR3 consists of 16 residues. CDR3 in amino acids: CASSFRTSEITGELFF. CDR3 bases: TGTGCCAGCAGTTTTCGGACTAGCGAGATTACCGGGGAGCTGTTTTTT.

This chain uses TRBV5-1 with TRBJ1-5; TRBD1 matches at 11 bases. From germline, CDR1 is SGHRS and CDR2 YFSETQ. After removal of 0 bases from V and 5 bases from J, the junction contained 13 bases not matched to a gene. There are 19 residues in the CDR3. The CDR3 nucleotides read TGCGCCAGCAGCTTGGAAGGACAGGGGGCAAATCTGGTTGATCAGCCCCAGCATTTT. It encodes CASSLEGQGANLVDQPQHF.

The V and J genes are TRBV5-5 and TRBJ2-4; possibly TRBD1 for D (6 bases). In germline, CDR1 is SGHKS, CDR2 YYEKEE (reference sequence). V lost 4 bases and J lost 6, with 14 bases in between. The CDR3 runs to 14 residues. In DNA form, the CDR3 reads TGTGCCAGCAGCCGTATGGACAGAAGAAACATTCAGTACTTC. Translated, it gives CASSRMDRRNIQYF.

This clonotype was counted a few times. CDR3 in DNA: TGCAGTGCTAGACAATATGGGGAAGGGAATGGCTACACCTTC. Translated, it gives CSARQYGEGNGYTF. The chain employs TRBV20-1 and TRBJ1-2; D not resolved. The CDR3 loop spans 14 amino acids. Germline values: CDR1 DFQATT, CDR2 SNEGSKA (reference sequence). V lost 2 bases to trimming and J lost 6 bases, with 16 bases between them.

This clonotype was seen a single time. J is TRBJ1-5 and V is TRBV18; TRBD1 matches at 10 bases. Trimming took 4 bases from V and 4 from J; bases not matched to a gene: 4. This CDR3 region has 15 residues. CDR1 is KGHSH, CDR2 LQKENI, per germline. The CDR3 DNA follows: TGTGCCAGCTCACGCCTGGGACAGGGGAATCAGCCCCAGCATTTT. Protein product: CASSRLGQGNQPQHF.

The chain combines TRBV29-1 with TRBJ1-2; no clear D. CDR1 is SQVTM and CDR2 is ANQGSEA in the germline V gene. The CDR3 consists of 11 residues. Deletions cut 5 bases from V and 3 bases from J, with 7 bases between. The CDR3 nucleotides read TGCAGCGTTCGTTTAGACTATGGCTACACCTTC. It encodes CSVRLDYGYTF.

J is TRBJ1-2 and V is TRBV29-1; D is unclear. CDR1 and CDR2 from the germline V gene are SQVTM and ANQGSEA. The CDR3 extends over 13 amino acids. Trimming pared 5 bases from V and 3 bases from J, leaving 13 bases between. CDR3 amino acids: CSVFDGRDYGYTF. CDR3 sequence (DNA): TGCAGCGTTTTCGACGGACGGGACTATGGCTACACCTTC.

This chain joins TRBV12-5 and TRBJ2-7, with 7 bases matching TRBD2. This CDR3 is 17 amino acids long. Germline V gene sequence: CDR1 LGHNT, CDR2 FRNRAP. After removal of 4 bases from V and 2 bases from J, the junction contained 14 bases not matched to a gene. The CDR3 DNA reads TGTGCTAGTGGTTCGACCTTAGCAGCGGGGCTAACCTACGAGCAGTACTTC. Its protein product is CASGSTLAAGLTYEQYF.

The gene calls are TRBV7-6 and TRBJ2-1; D perhaps matches TRBD1 (6 bases). V lost 5 bases, J lost 6 bases, and 11 bases lay in between. The V gene's germline CDR1 is SGHVS and CDR2 FNYEAQ. CDR3 length: 13 amino acids. The CDR3 DNA sequence: TGTGCCAGCAGCCCCGGACAGATCAATGAGCAGTTCTTC. Residues: CASSPGQINEQFF.

The J gene is TRBJ2-4, the V gene TRBV15; 8 nucleotides match TRBD1. The J call could be wrong; TRBJ2-7 is a better fit for the DNA end. CDR1 and CDR2 from the germline V gene are LNHNV and YYDKDF (reference sequence). The CDR3 loop spans 16 amino acids. The CDR3 here is CATSRTQGAPGHEQYF. The CDR3 region has the DNA TGTGCCACCAGCAGAACTCAGGGGGCGCCGGGCCACGAGCAGTACTTC.

This clonotype was counted between two and nine times. V gene TRBV5-8 combines with J gene TRBJ2-7; TRBD2 matches at 9 bases. CDR1 and CDR2 from the germline V gene are SGHTS and YDEGEE. This CDR3 region has 14 residues. J was trimmed by 7 bases and V by 1 base; bases with no gene match: 6. The CDR3 sequence is CASSLSLAGREQYF. The CDR3, as DNA: TGTGCCAGCAGCTTGAGTCTAGCGGGGAGAGAGCAGTACTTC.

This clonotype was picked up one time. The CDR3 DNA reads as TGTGCCAGCTCACCACCGCGGGAGGAGGGCTCCTACAATGAGCAGTTCTTC. It translates to CASSPPREEGSYNEQFF. The chain is built from TRBV18 and TRBJ2-1; TRBD2 matches at 8 bases. J gave up 0 bases and V 0 bases, and 4 bases lay outside the gene matches. Looked up from germline, CDR1 is KGHSH and CDR2 is LQKENI. This CDR3 has 17 residues.

The V call is TRBV29-1, the J call TRBJ2-1, with 10 positions matching TRBD2. Germline CDR1 SQVTM, CDR2 ANQGSEA. CDR3 length: 18 residues. V trimming: 3 bases; J trimming: 4 bases; junction bases outside the gene matches: 15. CDR3 nucleotides: TGCAGCGTTGATAGGCGGCTAGCGGGGGCGGAGGCTTACAATGAGCAGTTCTTC. Its protein product is CSVDRRLAGAEAYNEQFF.

The chain employs TRBV6-5 and TRBJ2-1; D remains ambiguous. This CDR3 has 15 amino acids. Trimming took off 4 bases at V and 0 bases at J, with 10 bases between the two ends. From germline, CDR1 is MNHEY and CDR2 SVGAGI. DNA for the CDR3: TGTGCCAGCAGTTCCCCGGCAGTCTCCTACAATGAGCAGTTCTTC. Translated, it gives CASSSPAVSYNEQFF.

The chain combines TRBV11-2 with TRBJ2-4; D is possibly TRBD1 or TRBD2 (5 bases each). The CDR3 runs 14 residues. CDR1 is SGHAT and CDR2 is FQNNGV in the germline V gene. Trimming left V 5 bases short and J 5 bases short, with 13 bases between. This CDR3 reads CASSHRDGENIQYF. The CDR3 DNA reads TGTGCCAGCAGCCACCGGGACGGGGAAAACATTCAGTACTTC.

This clonotype was seen only a few times. The chain is built from TRBV20-1 and TRBJ2-5; 8 positions match TRBD2. This CDR3 contains 18 residues. J was trimmed by 4 bases and V by 0 bases; bases with no gene match: 16. CDR1 is DFQATT, CDR2 SNEGSKA, per germline (reference sequence). The CDR3 nucleotides read TGCAGTGCTAGAGATTGGGTAGCGGGACCACTCCCTATAGAGACCCAGTACTTC. Encoded protein: CSARDWVAGPLPIETQYF.

This clonotype appeared once. The chain couples TRBV5-1 to TRBJ2-7; 9 nucleotides line up with TRBD1. The better agreement between TRBJ2-5 and the DNA end casts doubt on the J call. CDR3 length equals 15 residues. The germline V gene has CDR1 SGHRS and CDR2 YFSETQ. The CDR3 reads CASSTGQGLRETQYF. CDR3 coding DNA: TGCGCCAGCAGCACCGGACAGGGGCTTCGGGAGACCCAGTACTTC.

This clonotype was counted only a few times. The chain uses TRBV7-2 and TRBJ1-2; 7 bases are shared with TRBD1. Germline CDR1 reads SGHTA; CDR2 reads FQGNSA. The CDR3 spans 14 residues. J lost 6 bases, V lost 1 base, and 5 bases had no gene match. The CDR3 spells CASSLDRGGDGYTF. CDR3 DNA: TGTGCCAGCAGCTTAGATAGAGGGGGCGATGGCTACACCTTC.

This clonotype appeared a few times. This chain uses TRBV11-1 with TRBJ2-7; the match to TRBD2 covers 9 bases. This CDR3 is 14 amino acids long. The germline V gene has CDR1 SGHAT and CDR2 FQDESV (reference sequence). J lost 4 bases, V lost 3 bases, and 4 bases had no gene match. The CDR3 bases are TGTGCCAGCAGCTTGGCGCTAGCGGGGTACGAGCAGTACTTC. This translates into CASSLALAGYEQYF.

The chain combines TRBV10-1 with TRBJ2-3; perhaps TRBD2 as D (6 bases). Germline assignment: CDR1 WNHNN and CDR2 SYGVQD (reference sequence). The CDR3 has 14 amino acids. V was clipped by 10 bases and J by 0 bases, with 14 bases between them. The CDR3 sequence: CATRTGTSTDTQYF. As DNA, the CDR3 is TGCGCCACCCGGACCGGGACTAGCACAGATACGCAGTATTTT.

The V and J genes are TRBV5-1 and TRBJ2-7, with no clear D. The V gene lost 3 bases and the J gene lost 1 base, with 5 bases spanning the gap. Germline V lookup: CDR1 SGHRS, CDR2 YFSETQ. The CDR3 extends over 12 amino acids. The CDR3 protein is CASSSESYEQYF. In nucleotides, the CDR3 is TGCGCCAGCAGCTCGGAATCCTACGAGCAGTACTTC.

The chain employs TRBV12-3 or TRBV12-4 and TRBJ1-1; D is unresolved. CDR3 length equals 14 residues. V was clipped by 6 bases and J by 1 base, with 12 bases between them. The CDR3 DNA sequence: TGTGCCAGCAGCTTATCGGTAGGGAACACTGAAGCTTTCTTT. Translating gives CASSLSVGNTEAFF.

The chain links TRBV18 to TRBJ2-5, with 8 bases lining up with TRBD1. The CDR3 runs 12 residues. Germline lookup yields CDR1 KGHSH and CDR2 LQKENI. After removal of 6 bases from V and 11 bases from J, the junction contained 8 bases not matched to a gene. The CDR3 sequence: CASSAQGVEQYF. The CDR3 DNA reads TGTGCCAGCTCCGCACAGGGGGTAGAGCAGTACTTC.

The CDR3 region is CASSVEGHLNQPQHF. DNA of the CDR3: TGTGCCAGCAGCGTGGAGGGACACCTCAATCAGCCCCAGCATTTT. The chain recombines TRBV9 with TRBJ1-5, with a possible D match to TRBD1 (6 bases). Looked up from germline, CDR1 is SGDLS and CDR2 is YYNGEE. V was clipped by 2 bases and J by 3 bases, with 12 bases between them. CDR3 length equals 15 residues.

A single count supports this clonotype. The rearrangement links TRBV5-1 to TRBJ2-7; D perhaps matches TRBD2 (6 bases). In germline, CDR1 is SGHRS, CDR2 YFSETQ. V lost 7 bases, J lost 0 bases, and 17 bases lay in between. This CDR3 has 15 residues. In nucleotides, the CDR3 is TGCGCCAGCGGCACAGGAGCGGGCCTCTCCTACGAGCAGTACTTC. It codes for CASGTGAGLSYEQYF.